This T cell receptor (beta chain) was sequenced for a study of regulatory T cells in long-lasting Graves disease. Study details: For under 3 months, newly diagnosed Graves' patients had been taking antithyroid drugs. Study results and limitations: Compared with new cases, persistent Graves' patients showed reduced TCR diversity. Preferential use of TRBV28, TRBJ1-2 and TRBJ2-5 was seen in persistent disease.

Time point indicated: newly diagnosed GD, antithyroid drugs for less than 3 months. PBMC RNA served as the TCR library source. Researchers made TCR beta libraries by using iRepertoire HTBI primers and running Arm-PCR on CDR3 regions. One entry per CDR3 protein, called by TCRdb with MiXCR from the multiplex PCR reads. The sample lists approximately 300,000 distinct CDR3 sequences; about 18% were seen once. Trimming took 1 base from V and 2 from J; bases not matched to a gene: 7. CDR1 DFQATT and CDR2 SNEGSKA come from the germline V gene (reference sequence). The CDR3 runs to 15 residues. This clonotype was seen many times. Its antigen is as yet unknown.

The TCR sequence derives from a female donor with Graves disease. This sample comprised peripheral blood mononuclear cells (PBMCs), obtained at new diagnosis, from a patient treated with antithyroid drugs. V and J are TRBV20-1 and TRBJ1-2; 7 nucleotides line up with TRBD1. The CDR3 region has the DNA TGCAGTGCTAGAGGGGTACAGGGGCCCAACTATGGCTACACCTTC. Protein sequence: CSARGVQGPNYGYTF.